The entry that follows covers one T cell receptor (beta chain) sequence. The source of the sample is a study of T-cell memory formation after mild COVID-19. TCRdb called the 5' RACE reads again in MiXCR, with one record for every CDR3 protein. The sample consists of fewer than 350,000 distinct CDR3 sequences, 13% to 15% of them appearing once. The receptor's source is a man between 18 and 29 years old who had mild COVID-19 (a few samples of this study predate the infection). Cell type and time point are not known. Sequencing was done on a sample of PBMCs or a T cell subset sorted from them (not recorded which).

The CDR3 DNA follows: TGCGCCAGCAGCCACGACACAAGTCAGGAGCAGTTCTTC. The encoded protein is CASSHDTSQEQFF. The J gene is TRBJ2-1, the V gene TRBV4-1; D gene ambiguous. This CDR3 comprises 13 residues. CDR1 MGHRA and CDR2 YSYEKL come from the germline V gene. V was cut by 3 bases and J by 10 bases, with 13 bases left in between.